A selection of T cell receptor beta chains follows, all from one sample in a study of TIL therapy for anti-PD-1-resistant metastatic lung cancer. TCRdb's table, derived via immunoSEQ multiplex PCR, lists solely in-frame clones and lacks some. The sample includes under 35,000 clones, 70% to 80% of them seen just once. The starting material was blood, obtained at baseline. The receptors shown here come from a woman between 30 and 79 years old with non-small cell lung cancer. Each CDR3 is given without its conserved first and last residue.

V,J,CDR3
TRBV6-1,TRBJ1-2,ASSERPRVSNYGYT
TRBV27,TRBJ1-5,ASSSNGLRQPQH
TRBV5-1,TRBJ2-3,ASSPGGVSTDTQY
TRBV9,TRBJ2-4,ASSVASAGNIQY
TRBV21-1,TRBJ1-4,ASSYRDRRKKLF
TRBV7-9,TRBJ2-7,ASSLLLDNQQY
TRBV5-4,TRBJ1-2,ASSLAGGANYGYT
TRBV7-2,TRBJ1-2,ASSLVLQNYGYT
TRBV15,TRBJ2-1,ATSRDLAGDNEQF
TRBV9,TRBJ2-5,ASSASQQETQY
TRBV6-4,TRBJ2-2,ASSDSLETGELF
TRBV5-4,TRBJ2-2,ASSQDRGRTGELF
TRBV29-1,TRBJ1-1,SGERPGQTIF
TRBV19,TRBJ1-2,ASSDHRAGKYGYT
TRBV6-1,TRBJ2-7,ASSDGTGEISAPYEQY
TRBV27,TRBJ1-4,ASSINRGEKLF
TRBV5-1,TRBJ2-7,ASSPDSGAYEQY
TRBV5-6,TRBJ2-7,ASSLPGAASSYEQY
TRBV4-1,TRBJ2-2,ASSQKMNTGELF
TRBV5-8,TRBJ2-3,ASSLAPGWDTQY
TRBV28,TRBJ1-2,ASSLAGAGRGYT
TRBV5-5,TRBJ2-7,ASSLGTETYEQY
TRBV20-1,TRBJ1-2,SALDGYT
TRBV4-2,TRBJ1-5,ASSQEGNNQPQH
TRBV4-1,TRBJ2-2,ASSLGPQNTGELF
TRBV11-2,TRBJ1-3,ASSLDVIGGTGNTIY
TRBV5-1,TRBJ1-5,ASSSEGGINQPQH